These 25 T cell receptor beta chains originate from one sample sequenced in a study of somatic mutations in cytotoxic T cells in rheumatoid arthritis. Using immunoSEQ multiplex PCR, the repertoire was profiled, and TCRdb retains in-frame clones only, with some absent. The sample records 13,000 or so clones, around 80% being singletons. Sequenced material: CD8+ T cells sorted from blood. The receptors stem from an adult with rheumatoid arthritis.

This chain joins TRBV27 and TRBJ2-1; D gene ambiguous. Germline CDR1 is MNHEY and CDR2 is SMNVEV (reference sequence). This CDR3 is built from 15 residues. Trimming left V 4 bases short and J 7 bases short, with 17 bases between. CDR3 sequence (DNA): TGTGCCAGCAGTTGGGCCTTTTTGGCAGGAAATGAGCAGTTCTTC. Its translation: CASSWAFLAGNEQFF.

The gene calls are TRBV27 and TRBJ2-1, with 10 bases lining up with TRBD2. The germline V gene has CDR1 MNHEY and CDR2 SMNVEV (reference sequence). The CDR3 loop spans 16 amino acids. V shed 5 bases, J shed 5 bases, and the junction held 9 bases outside the gene matches. CDR3 nucleotide sequence: TGTGCCAGCAGTGCCCCCGGGACTAGCGTCGACAATGAGCAGTTCTTC. Translating it yields CASSAPGTSVDNEQFF.

The chain couples TRBV6-5 to TRBJ1-5; TRBD1 matches at 7 bases. The length of the CDR3 is 14 residues. CDR1 is MNHEY and CDR2 is SVGAGI in the germline V gene. J was trimmed by 4 bases and V by 6 bases; bases with no gene match: 6. CDR3 DNA sequence: TGTGCCAGCAGCTTGGGACAGTCTAATCAGCCCCAGCATTTT. Its protein is CASSLGQSNQPQHF.

V and J are TRBV2 and TRBJ2-7, with 8 bases identical to TRBD2. The CDR3 extends over 15 amino acids. The J segment lost 3 bases and the V segment lost 6 bases, leaving 10 bases of the junction unmatched. Germline CDR1 reads SNHLY; CDR2 reads FYNNEI. The CDR3 region has the DNA TGTGCCAGCAGCTGGACTAGCCGAGGGAACTACGAGCAGTACTTC. Protein product: CASSWTSRGNYEQYF.

The V call is TRBV28, the J call TRBJ1-5; D is undetermined. Looked up from germline, CDR1 is MDHEN and CDR2 is SYDVKM. Trimming took off 4 bases at V and 11 bases at J, with 18 bases between the two ends. The CDR3 has 14 amino acids. The CDR3 sequence: CASSSMSQSGAQHF. The DNA of the CDR3 is TGTGCCAGCAGTTCCATGTCCCAGAGCGGGGCCCAGCATTTT.

The genes are TRBV9 and TRBJ2-7, with D tentatively TRBD1 or TRBD2 (5 bases each). With 3 bases removed from V and 3 bases from J, the gap between germline ends came to 13 bases. The CDR3 is 14 amino acids. In germline, CDR1 is SGDLS, CDR2 YYNGEE. The CDR3 region is CASSGGTGYYEQYF. CDR3 nucleotide sequence: TGTGCCAGCAGCGGAGGGACGGGGTACTACGAGCAGTACTTC.

V and J are TRBV27 and TRBJ2-1; 9 bases line up with TRBD2. V gave up 0 bases and J gave up 3 bases; unmatched junction bases: 6. Germline CDR1 reads MNHEY; CDR2 reads SMNVEV (reference sequence). CDR3 size: 17 residues. The chain's CDR3 is CASSLSPSGNFYNEQFF. CDR3 nucleotides: TGTGCCAGCAGTTTATCGCCTAGCGGGAACTTCTACAATGAGCAGTTCTTC.

This clone is a singleton in its sample. This chain connects TRBV7-2 to TRBJ2-3; possible D gene TRBD2, 5 bases. V lost 1 base and J 7 bases, leaving 15 bases between the germline ends. The CDR3 spans 15 residues. Germline-derived CDR1 and CDR2 are SGHTA and FQGNSA. CDR3 protein: CASSLVAGLGNTQYF. In DNA form, the CDR3 reads TGTGCCAGCAGCTTAGTGGCGGGCCTTGGAAATACGCAGTATTTT.

V is TRBV7-9 and J is TRBJ2-7; D remains unclear. Germline V gene sequence: CDR1 SEHNR, CDR2 FQNEAQ (reference sequence). V was trimmed by 5 bases and J by 2 bases, leaving 13 bases between them. This CDR3 is 14 amino acids long. The CDR3 sequence is CASSGEWGTYEQYF. The CDR3 nucleotides read TGTGCCAGCAGCGGGGAATGGGGAACCTACGAGCAGTACTTC.

The J gene is TRBJ2-3, the V gene TRBV4-1, with TRBD2 as a possible D gene (6 bases). The CDR3 extends over 15 amino acids. With 2 bases removed from V and 0 bases from J, the gap between germline ends came to 9 bases. The germline V gene encodes CDR1 MGHRA and CDR2 YSYEKL. Here the CDR3 reads CASSQLEGSTDTQYF. The CDR3 nucleotides read TGCGCCAGCAGCCAATTGGAGGGGAGCACAGATACGCAGTATTTT.

CDR3 amino acids: CASSESRLAGENEQFF. Here the CDR3 DNA reads TGCGCCAGCAGTGAGTCGCGGCTAGCGGGAGAGAATGAGCAGTTCTTC. The chain employs TRBV10-1 and TRBJ2-1, with 10 bases fitting TRBD2. This CDR3 is built from 16 residues. The V gene end was trimmed by 0 bases and the J gene end by 7 bases; junction bases not matched to a gene: 6. In germline, CDR1 is WNHNN, CDR2 SYGVQD (reference sequence).

This clone was observed a handful of times. This chain uses TRBV4-1 with TRBJ1-1; D perhaps matches TRBD1 (5 bases). V dropped 0 bases and J dropped 7 bases, with 15 bases sitting between them. In germline, CDR1 is MGHRA, CDR2 YSYEKL. This CDR3 region has 15 residues. This CDR3 is CASSQEWQGGYEAFF. CDR3 in DNA: TGCGCCAGCAGCCAAGAATGGCAGGGTGGTTATGAAGCTTTCTTT.

The genes are TRBV9 and TRBJ1-1; a possible D gene is TRBD1 (5 bases). The V end was cut by 0 bases, the J end by 5 bases, with 8 bases between. CDR3 length: 13 residues. CDR1 is SGDLS and CDR2 is YYNGEE in the germline V gene. This CDR3 reads CASSVEGETEAFF. The CDR3 DNA reads TGTGCCAGCAGCGTAGAAGGGGAAACTGAAGCTTTCTTT.

V is TRBV18 and J is TRBJ2-3; 12 bases agree with TRBD1. The V gene's germline CDR1 is KGHSH and CDR2 LQKENI. The CDR3 covers 17 residues. The ends lost 3 bases at V and 5 bases at J; junction bases unmatched: 9. The CDR3 loop reads CASSPGSWDRGLDTQYF. The CDR3 DNA reads TGTGCCAGCTCACCTGGTTCCTGGGACAGGGGGCTAGATACGCAGTATTTT.

V gene TRBV27 combines with J gene TRBJ2-3; unclear D gene. The CDR3 loop spans 13 amino acids. V gave up 6 bases and J gave up 6 bases, with 13 bases separating them. Germline assignment: CDR1 MNHEY and CDR2 SMNVEV (reference sequence). The CDR3 is CASSYTSADTQYF. The CDR3 DNA sequence: TGTGCCAGCAGCTACACCAGTGCGGATACGCAGTATTTT.

The J gene is TRBJ2-3, the V gene TRBV11-2; D not resolved. CDR3 length: 15 residues. Deletions cut 4 bases from V and 4 bases from J, with 15 bases between. Germline-derived CDR1 and CDR2 are SGHAT and FQNNGV. The CDR3 reads CASSSDWEVADTQYF. In nucleotides, the CDR3 is TGTGCCAGCAGCTCCGACTGGGAAGTGGCAGATACGCAGTATTTT.

This chain uses TRBV6-6 with TRBJ2-1; D remains unclear. V was clipped by 1 base and J by 5 bases, with 6 bases between them. The CDR3 totals 13 residues. From germline, CDR1 is MNHNY and CDR2 SVGAGI (reference sequence). CDR3 residues: CASSYFGDNEQFF. CDR3 in DNA: TGTGCCAGCAGTTACTTCGGCGACAATGAGCAGTTCTTC.

V gene TRBV27 combines with J gene TRBJ1-5, with a possible D match to TRBD1 (6 bases). The CDR3 is 12 residues long. Germline V CDR1 and CDR2: MNHEY, SMNVEV (reference sequence). V lost 7 bases to trimming and J lost 7 bases, with 11 bases between them. CDR3 coding DNA: TGTGCCAGCATCAGGGGCAGGCAGCCCCAGCATTTT. It is translated as CASIRGRQPQHF.

As to this clone: This specimen includes other DNA sequences encoding the same CDR3. This chain connects TRBV27 to TRBJ1-5; D is unclear. V lost 8 bases and J 0 bases, leaving 5 bases between the germline ends. This CDR3 comprises 12 residues. Germline V gives CDR1 MNHEY, CDR2 SMNVEV (reference sequence). The CDR3 region has the DNA TGTGCCAGCGGACTTAGCAATCAGCCCCAGCATTTT. It codes for CASGLSNQPQHF.

This clone has a handful of counts. This sequence joins TRBV7-9 and TRBJ1-2; D uncertain. Germline CDR1 SEHNR, CDR2 FQNEAQ (reference sequence). Between the trimmed V and J ends, which lost 4 bases and 4 bases, there was a span of 13 bases. This CDR3 comprises 14 residues. The DNA of the CDR3 is TGTGCCAGCAGCTGGCCCGGAAGCATCTATGGCTACACCTTC. As protein: CASSWPGSIYGYTF.

J is TRBJ2-7 and V is TRBV6-5; D may be TRBD1 or TRBD2 (6 bases each). Trimming shortened V by 0 bases and J by 6 bases, and 12 bases separated the two germline ends. The CDR3 is made up of 14 amino acids. CDR1 and CDR2 from the germline V gene are MNHEY and SVGAGI. In DNA, the CDR3 is TGTGCCAGCAGTTACTCCTCTGGAGGGGGCGAGCAGTACTTC. It yields the protein CASSYSSGGGEQYF.

The chain employs TRBV4-1 and TRBJ2-3; the D is unclear. The CDR3 is made up of 15 amino acids. Germline CDR1 is MGHRA and CDR2 is YSYEKL. V was shortened by 1 base and J by 2 bases, with 10 bases between the two germline ends. The CDR3: CASSQAARTTDTQYF. CDR3 nucleotide sequence: TGCGCCAGCAGCCAAGCGGCGAGGACCACAGATACGCAGTATTTT.

This clone was found once. This chain connects TRBV25-1 to TRBJ2-1; D remains unclear. Per germline, CDR1 MGHDK and CDR2 SYGVNS. This CDR3 has 12 residues. V dropped 1 base and J dropped 8 bases, with 6 bases sitting between them. The CDR3 is CASSESLDEQFF. As DNA, the CDR3 is TGTGCCAGCAGTGAATCCCTCGATGAGCAGTTCTTC. Filled out from reference TRBV25-1 and TRBJ2-1, the complete variable domain reads EADIYQTPRYLVIGTGKKITLECSQTMGHDKMYWYQQDPGMELHLIHYSYGVNSTEKGDLSSESTVSRIRTEHFPLTLESARPSHTSQYLCASSESLDEQFFGPGTRLTVL.

The chain's CDR3 is CASSGRTSPSSTDTQYF. The CDR3 DNA follows: TGTGCCAGCAGTGGAAGGACTAGCCCTTCTAGCACAGATACGCAGTATTTT. The chain recombines TRBV2 with TRBJ2-3, with TRBD2 matching 8 bases. Trimming cost V 4 bases and J 0 bases; bases outside gene matches: 9. Germline-derived CDR1 and CDR2 are SNHLY and FYNNEI. CDR3 size: 17 residues.

This chain links TRBV28 with TRBJ2-7, with 8 bases lining up with TRBD2. The germline gives CDR1 MDHEN, CDR2 SYDVKM. The CDR3 covers 14 residues. V dropped 5 bases and J dropped 0; count of bases not matched to a gene: 3. The CDR3 region has the DNA TGTGCCAGCAGTGCCGGACTAGCCTCCTACGAGCAGTACTTC. Residues: CASSAGLASYEQYF.